The entry below gives a single T cell receptor beta chain sequence along with its context. TCRbeta library preparation incorporated unique molecular identifiers. A single record per CDR3 protein comes from TCRdb applying MiXCR to the PCR reads. The sample contains 230,000 or so distinct CDR3 sequences, around 13% of which appear only once. The V end was cut by 5 bases, the J end by 2 bases, with 13 bases between. CDR1 is MNHEY, CDR2 SVGEGT, per germline. This CDR3 is 15 amino acids long. The data were taken from a study of T-cell reconstitution after alpha-beta-depleted transplantation in children. The rearrangement uses TRBV6-2 or TRBV6-3 and TRBJ1-5, with D perhaps TRBD1 (5 bases). Source: PBMCs from the stem cell graft donor, taken from the stem cell graft. The receptor comes from a human donor who donated a stem cell graft to a child with acute lymphoblastic leukemia. CDR3 in DNA: TGTGCCAGCAGTGCTTTTGGGGGAGGCAATCAGCCCCAGCATTTT. Amino acids: CASSAFGGGNQPQHF.